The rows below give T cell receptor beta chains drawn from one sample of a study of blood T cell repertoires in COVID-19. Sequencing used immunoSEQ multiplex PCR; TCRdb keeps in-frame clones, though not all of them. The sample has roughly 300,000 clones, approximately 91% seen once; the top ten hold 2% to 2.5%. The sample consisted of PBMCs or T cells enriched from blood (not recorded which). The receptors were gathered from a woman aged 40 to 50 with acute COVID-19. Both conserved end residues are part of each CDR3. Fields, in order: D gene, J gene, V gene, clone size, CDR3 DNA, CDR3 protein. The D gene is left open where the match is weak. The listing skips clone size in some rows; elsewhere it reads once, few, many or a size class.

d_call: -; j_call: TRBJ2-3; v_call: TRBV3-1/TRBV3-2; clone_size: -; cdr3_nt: TGTGCCAGCAGCCAAGATCTAGGCGCGACAGTGCATACGCAGTATTTT; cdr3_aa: CASSQDLGATVHTQYF
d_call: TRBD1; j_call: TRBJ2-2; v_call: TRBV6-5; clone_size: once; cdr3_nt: TGTGCCAGCAAGGGGGCGGCCACCGGGGAGCTGTTTTTT; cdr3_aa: CASKGAATGELFF
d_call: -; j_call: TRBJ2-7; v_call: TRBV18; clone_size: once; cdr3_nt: TGTGCCAGCTCATCCAGAGAGGGCGGCTACGAGCAGTACTTC; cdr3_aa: CASSSREGGYEQYF
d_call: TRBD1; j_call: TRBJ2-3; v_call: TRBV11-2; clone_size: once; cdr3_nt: TGTGCCAGCAGCTTATCAGTCCGGGCAGGGGGCTCAGATACGCAGTATTTT; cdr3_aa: CASSLSVRAGGSDTQYF
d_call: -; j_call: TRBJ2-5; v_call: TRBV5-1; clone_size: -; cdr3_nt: TGCGCCAGCAGCTTGGGGATCGGGAGTCGGGAGACCCAGTACTTC; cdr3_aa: CASSLGIGSRETQYF
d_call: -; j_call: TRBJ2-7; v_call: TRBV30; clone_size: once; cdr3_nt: TGTGCCTGGAGTGTACTTCCAGGGTTCCACGAGCAGTACTTC; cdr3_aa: CAWSVLPGFHEQYF
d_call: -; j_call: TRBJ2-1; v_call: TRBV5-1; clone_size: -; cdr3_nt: TGCGCCAGCAGCCCGCGACTAGTAGGGAATGAGCAGTTCTTC; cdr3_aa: CASSPRLVGNEQFF
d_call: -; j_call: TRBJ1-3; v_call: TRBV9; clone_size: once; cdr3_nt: TGTGCCAGCAGCCCCCAGGACAGCCGCTCTGGAAACACCATATATTTT; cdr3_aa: CASSPQDSRSGNTIYF
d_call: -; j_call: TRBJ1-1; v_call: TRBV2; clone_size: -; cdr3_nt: TGTGCCAGCATAGGAGCGTTTGTTGGGGAAGCTTTCTTT; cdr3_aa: CASIGAFVGEAFF
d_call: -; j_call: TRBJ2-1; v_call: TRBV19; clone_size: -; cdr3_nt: TGTGCCAGTAATGGCGGGCGGGGTTACTCCTACAATGAGCAGTTCTTC; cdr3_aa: CASNGGRGYSYNEQFF
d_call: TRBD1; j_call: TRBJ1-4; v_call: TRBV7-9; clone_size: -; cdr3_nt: TGTGCCAGCAGTCCGACAGGGGGACCTAATGAAAAACTGTTTTTT; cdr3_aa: CASSPTGGPNEKLFF
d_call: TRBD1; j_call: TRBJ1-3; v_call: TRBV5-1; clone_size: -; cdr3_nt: TGCGCCAGCAGCTTGTGGACAGGGGCTGGAAACACCATATATTTT; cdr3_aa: CASSLWTGAGNTIYF
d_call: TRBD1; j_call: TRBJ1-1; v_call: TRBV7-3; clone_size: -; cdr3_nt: TGTGCCAGCAGCTTAACGGGACAGAGGAACACTGAAGCTTTCTTT; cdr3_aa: CASSLTGQRNTEAFF
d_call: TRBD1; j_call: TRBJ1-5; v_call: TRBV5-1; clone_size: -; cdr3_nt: TGCGCCAGCAGCTTGGTTCCAGGGGGTATTCAGCCCCAGCATTTT; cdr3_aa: CASSLVPGGIQPQHF
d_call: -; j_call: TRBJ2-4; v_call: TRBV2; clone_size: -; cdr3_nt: TGTGCCAGCAGTGATCGTGTAGCCAAAAACATTCAGTACTTC; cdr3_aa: CASSDRVAKNIQYF
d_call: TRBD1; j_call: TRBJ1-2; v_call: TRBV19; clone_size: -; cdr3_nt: TGTGCCAGTAACACTAGGGACAGAGCTAACTATGGCTACACCTTC; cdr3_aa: CASNTRDRANYGYTF
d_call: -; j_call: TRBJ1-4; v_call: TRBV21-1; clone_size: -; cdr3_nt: TGTGCCAGGTGGACAGGGGATGAAAAACTGTTTTTT; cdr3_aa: CARWTGDEKLFF